Below are 15 T cell receptor beta chains sequenced from a single sample in a study of T cell repertoires in cytomegalovirus infection. Using its own MiXCR run on the reads, TCRdb lists one record per CDR3 protein. Here the sample spans about 460,000 distinct CDR3 sequences, around 11% being singletons. The sequenced sample was PBMCs. The receptors stem from a human donor in good health (CMV status not recorded). Some clones in this sample may be carry-over from other donors' samples.

The chain employs TRBV3-1 and TRBJ1-6; no clear D. Germline CDR1 is LGHDT and CDR2 is YNNKEL (reference sequence). The CDR3 extends over 13 amino acids. V was clipped by 0 bases and J by 9 bases, with 6 bases between them. CDR3 amino acids: CASSQERSSPLHF. In DNA form, the CDR3 reads TGTGCCAGCAGCCAAGAAAGGAGTTCACCCCTCCACTTT. The whole variable domain, remainder taken from reference TRBV3-1 and TRBJ1-6, is DTAVSQTPKYLVTQMGNDKSIKCEQNLGHDTMYWYKQDSKKFLKIMFSYNNKELIINETVPNRFSPKSPDKAHLNLHINSLELGDSAVYFCASSQERSSPLHFGNGTRLTVT.

The genes are TRBV19 and TRBJ1-2; D unclear. V lost 6 bases to trimming and J lost 4 bases, with 12 bases between them. Germline CDR1 is LNHDA and CDR2 is SQIVND (reference sequence). The CDR3 totals 13 residues. CDR3 sequence: CASSPDGTYGYTF. Written as DNA, the CDR3 is TGTGCCAGTAGCCCGGACGGAACCTATGGCTACACCTTC.

This clonotype was detected ten times or more. The chain carries TRBV7-8 and TRBJ2-2; 7 bases agree with TRBD1. V lost 5 bases, J lost 3 bases, and 12 bases stayed unmatched. This CDR3 comprises 17 residues. The germline V gene has CDR1 SGHVS and CDR2 FQNEAQ. DNA of the CDR3: TGTGCCAGCAGCACTCACCTCCGGGACAGTTACACCGGGGAGCTGTTTTTT. Its protein product is CASSTHLRDSYTGELFF.

This clonotype has a count of ten or more. The rearrangement links TRBV19 to TRBJ2-1, with D perhaps TRBD1 (6 bases). CDR1 and CDR2 (germline): LNHDA, SQIVND (reference sequence). The V end was cut by 5 bases, the J end by 6 bases, with 8 bases between. The CDR3 sequence is 12 residues long. CDR3 sequence reads: CASSQDSNEQFF. The CDR3 region has the DNA TGTGCCAGTAGTCAGGACAGCAATGAGCAGTTCTTC.

The V gene is TRBV6-5, the J gene TRBJ2-7; the match to TRBD2 covers 7 bases. Germline CDR1 reads MNHEY; CDR2 reads SVGAGI. The CDR3 runs to 17 residues. V dropped 5 bases and J dropped 3; count of bases not matched to a gene: 16. The CDR3 DNA reads as TGTGCCAGCAGTGATACTAGCGCCCGAGGGAAGTTCTACGAGCAGTACTTC. This gives the protein CASSDTSARGKFYEQYF.

This clonotype has just a few counts. The chain recombines TRBV3-1 with TRBJ2-1; 9 bases line up with TRBD1. Trimming cost V 1 base and J 9 bases; bases outside gene matches: 10. The CDR3 extends over 16 amino acids. Germline values: CDR1 LGHDT, CDR2 YNNKEL (reference sequence). The CDR3 DNA reads TGTGCCAGCAGCCAAGGGTATCGGACAGGGGCCGGTGAGCAGTTCTTC. This codes for CASSQGYRTGAGEQFF.

The gene calls are TRBV19 and TRBJ1-2; 9 nucleotides line up with TRBD1. Trimming at V came to 4 bases and at J to 11 bases, leaving 11 bases not matched to a gene. The CDR3 covers 14 residues. CDR1 and CDR2 (germline): LNHDA, SQIVND (reference sequence). The CDR3 loop is CASSTGQGSGRYTF. CDR3 sequence (DNA): TGTGCCAGTAGTACAGGACAGGGGTCCGGGCGTTACACCTTC.

This clonotype occurred many times. The J gene is TRBJ2-7, the V gene TRBV6-1; D gene uncertain. Germline values: CDR1 MNHNS, CDR2 SASEGT. V shed 0 bases and J shed 3 bases, with 9 bases lying between them. The CDR3 extends over 14 amino acids. CDR3 DNA: TGTGCCAGCAGTGAAGCGAGTTGGCACTACGAGCAGTACTTC. Protein: CASSEASWHYEQYF.

This clonotype was seen more than once but under ten times. The J gene is TRBJ2-5, the V gene TRBV10-3; 8 bases are shared with TRBD1. CDR3 length: 15 amino acids. CDR1 and CDR2 from the germline V gene are ENHRY and SYGVKD. J lost 2 bases, V lost 4 bases, and 6 bases had no gene match. Written as DNA, the CDR3 is TGTGCCATCAGTGCGGACAGGGTGACGCAAGAGACCCAGTACTTC. Translated: CAISADRVTQETQYF.

CDR3 sequence: CASSPPGGSTEAFF. As DNA, the CDR3 is TGTGCCAGCAGTCCTCCGGGAGGTAGCACTGAAGCTTTCTTT. The genes are TRBV7-9 and TRBJ1-1; D is undetermined. The germline V gene encodes CDR1 SEHNR and CDR2 FQNEAQ (reference sequence). The CDR3 runs 14 residues. With 6 bases removed from V and 4 bases from J, the gap between germline ends came to 15 bases.

This clonotype has only a few counts. V and J are TRBV30 and TRBJ2-7; D possibly matches TRBD1 or TRBD2 (5 bases each). The CDR3 runs 11 residues. The germline V gene has CDR1 GTSNPN and CDR2 SVGIG (reference sequence). V lost 8 bases to trimming and J lost 2 bases, with 10 bases between them. CDR3 DNA sequence: TGTGCCGGGGACCGGACCTACGAGCAGTACTTC. Protein: CAGDRTYEQYF.

This clonotype was found many times. V and J are TRBV12-3 or TRBV12-4 and TRBJ1-5, with 10 nucleotides matching TRBD1. The CDR3 spans 15 residues. The V segment lost 4 bases and the J segment 5 bases; nucleotides outside the gene matches: 5. In nucleotides, the CDR3 is TGTGCCAGCAGTTATCTGACAGGGGGCGATCAGCCCCAGCATTTT. Protein: CASSYLTGGDQPQHF.

This clonotype was seen repeatedly, ten times or more. This chain uses TRBV5-6 with TRBJ2-1, with TRBD2 identical over 7 bases. This CDR3 comprises 15 residues. The germline V gene has CDR1 SGHDT and CDR2 YYEEEE. The junction had 6 bases not matched to a gene; V was cut back by 2 bases and J by 4 bases. The CDR3 nucleotides read TGTGCCAGCAGCTTAGATCTAGCGGCTTACAATGAGCAGTTCTTC. Protein: CASSLDLAAYNEQFF.

This chain uses TRBV9 with TRBJ1-1, with D perhaps matching TRBD1 (5 bases). Germline V lookup: CDR1 SGDLS, CDR2 YYNGEE. Deletions cut 4 bases from V and 4 bases from J, with 17 bases between. The CDR3 consists of 15 residues. CDR3 DNA sequence: TGTGCCAGCAGCTCGGGCGGGACCCCGGCCACTGAAGCTTTCTTT. This codes for CASSSGGTPATEAFF.

This clonotype was picked up many times. The chain joins TRBV5-1 to TRBJ2-7; D might be TRBD1 (6 bases). CDR1 is SGHRS and CDR2 is YFSETQ in the germline V gene. V lost 4 bases, J lost 5 bases, and 16 bases lay in between. The CDR3 has 14 amino acids. CDR3 in DNA: TGCGCCAGCAGCCACTGGACAGAAGGGGACGAGCAGTACTTC. As protein: CASSHWTEGDEQYF. Full variable domain (outside the CDR3, taken from reference TRBV5-1 and TRBJ2-7): KAGVTQTPRYLIKTRGQQVTLSCSPISGHRSVSWYQQTPGQGLQFLFEYFSETQRNKGNFPGRFSGRQFSNSRSEMNVSTLELGDSALYLCASSHWTEGDEQYFGPGTRLTVT.